This T cell receptor beta chain was retrieved from a study of T cell responses to AZD1222 COVID-19 vaccine. Whole-study findings and limits: Repertoires were obtained solely post-peak T cell response.

Pooling of second doses given at about 4 or about 12 weeks was done. Points on this clone: Its antigen is not known.

Assay: immunoSEQ multiplex PCR; the TCRdb copy retains only in-frame clones and omits some. This table holds 100,000 to 150,000 clones, around 85% found once. Source: peripheral blood, taken 28 days after the second AZD1222 dose. This receptor was obtained from an adult who received the AZD1222 COVID-19 vaccine.

CDR3 coding DNA: TGTGCCAGCAGTTTAAAGGTGGGCCAGAACTATGGCTACACCTTC. Residues: CASSLKVGQNYGYTF. This chain links TRBV27 with TRBJ1-2; D uncertain. The CDR3 contains 15 residues. The germline CDR1 and CDR2 sequences are MNHEY and SMNVEV (reference sequence). The ends were cut back, 2 bases at V and 2 bases at J, with 12 bases in the middle.